The 3 T cell receptor beta chains below all came from one sample that was sequenced in a study of chronic HIV infection and antiretroviral therapy. TCRdb re-derived calls from the 5' RACE reads in MiXCR, one entry per CDR3 protein. The repertoire holds tens of thousands of distinct CDR3 sequences, with 8% to 10% as singletons. What was sequenced was peripheral blood. Source of these receptors: an adult who had HIV and had not received antiretroviral therapy, or was an uninfected healthy control (not recorded which).

Many counts were recorded for this clonotype. The V gene is TRBV28, the J gene TRBJ2-1; 8 positions agree with TRBD2. V was pared by 5 bases and J by 10 bases, with 16 bases of the junction left unmatched. The CDR3 consists of 16 residues. In germline, CDR1 is MDHEN, CDR2 SYDVKM. Written as DNA, the CDR3 is TGTGCCAGCAGTGGCGGCCCGGAGAGAGCGGGAGTGGAGCAGTTCTTC. Residues: CASSGGPERAGVEQFF.

Points on this clonotype: Its ends do not fully match the called genes, so a read error is possible. The chain links TRBV4-1 to TRBJ1-1; D is perhaps TRBD1 (5 bases). The CDR3 runs 16 residues. CDR1 is MGHRA, CDR2 YSYEKL, per germline. CDR3 in amino acids: CASSQDRDRVNTETFF. The CDR3 bases are TGCGCCAGCAGCCAAGATAGAGACAGAGTCAACACTGAAACTTTCTTT.

This clonotype was counted between two and nine times. The rearrangement uses TRBV20-1 and TRBJ1-5; a possible D gene is TRBD1 (5 bases). The CDR3 totals 12 residues. Germline CDR1 reads DFQATT; CDR2 reads SNEGSKA (reference sequence). V lost 3 bases and J lost 5, with 8 bases in between. The chain's CDR3 is CSASLGDQPQHF. Here the CDR3 DNA reads TGCAGTGCTAGCTTAGGGGATCAGCCCCAGCATTTT.